This entry features one T cell receptor (beta chain) sequence. Its target is not known. Germline-derived CDR1 and CDR2 are SQVTM and ANQGSEA. The length of the CDR3 is 13 residues. J gave up 4 bases and V 7 bases, and 8 bases lay outside the gene matches. The authors incorporated unique molecular identifiers into the TCR beta cDNA libraries. The authors obtained 400,000 to 600,000 cDNA molecules from around 0.96 to 9.9 million T cells. TCRdb re-derived calls from the PCR reads in MiXCR, one entry per CDR3 protein. This table has 400,000 to 500,000 distinct CDR3 sequences, over 30% appearing once. The data belong to a study of post-analysis software for immune sequencing data. Study as a whole: Patients with relapsing-remitting, secondary progressive and progressive-relapsing multiple sclerosis courses were all represented. Overall study results and limits: Relative to controls, patients had several TRBV segments at higher frequency, with TRBV5-6, TRBV5-1 and TRBV20-1 among these. Those samples that were prepared in the same batch co-clustered strongly by F measure.

The receptor was isolated from a girl aged 2 to 10 with multiple sclerosis. The sequenced sample consisted of blood. This sequence joins TRBV29-1 and TRBJ2-3; 7 nucleotides match TRBD2. As DNA, the CDR3 is TGCAGCGCTAGCCGGGACTATCCAGATACGCAGTATTTT. It codes for CSASRDYPDTQYF.